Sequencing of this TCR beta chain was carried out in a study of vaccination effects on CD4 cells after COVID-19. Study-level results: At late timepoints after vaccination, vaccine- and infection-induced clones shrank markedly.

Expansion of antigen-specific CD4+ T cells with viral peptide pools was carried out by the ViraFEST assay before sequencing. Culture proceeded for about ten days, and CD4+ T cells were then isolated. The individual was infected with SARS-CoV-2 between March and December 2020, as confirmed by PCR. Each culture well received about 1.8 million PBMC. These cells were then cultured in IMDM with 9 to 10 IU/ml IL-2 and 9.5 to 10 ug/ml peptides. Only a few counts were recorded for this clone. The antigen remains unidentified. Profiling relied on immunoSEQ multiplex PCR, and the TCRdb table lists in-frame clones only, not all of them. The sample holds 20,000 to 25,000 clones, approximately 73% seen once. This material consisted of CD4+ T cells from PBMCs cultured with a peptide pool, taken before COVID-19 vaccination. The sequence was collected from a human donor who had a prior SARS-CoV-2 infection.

This CDR3 is CASTTWGREEKLFF. CDR3 DNA: TGTGCCAGCACCACTTGGGGGAGGGAAGAAAAACTGTTTTTT. The chain recombines TRBV3-1 (or the pseudogene TRBV3-2) with TRBJ1-4; D is possibly TRBD1 (5 bases). This CDR3 is built from 14 residues. V lost 7 bases and J lost 8, with 17 bases in between. In germline, CDR1 is LGHDT, CDR2 YNNKEL (reference sequence).